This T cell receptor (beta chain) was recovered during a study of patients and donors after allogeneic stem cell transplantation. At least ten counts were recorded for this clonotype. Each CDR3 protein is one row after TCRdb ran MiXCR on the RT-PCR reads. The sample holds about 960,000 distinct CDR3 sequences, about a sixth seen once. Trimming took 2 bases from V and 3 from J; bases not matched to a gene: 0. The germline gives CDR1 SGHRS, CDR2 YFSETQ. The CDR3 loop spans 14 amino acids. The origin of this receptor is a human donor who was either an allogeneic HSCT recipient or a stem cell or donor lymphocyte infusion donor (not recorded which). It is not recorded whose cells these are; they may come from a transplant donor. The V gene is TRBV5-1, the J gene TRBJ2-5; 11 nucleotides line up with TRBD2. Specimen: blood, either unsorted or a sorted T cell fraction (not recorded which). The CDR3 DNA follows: TGCGCCAGCAGCTTACTAGCGGGAGAAGAGACCCAGTACTTC. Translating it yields CASSLLAGEETQYF.